The count of the clone carrying this TCR beta chain is one. Generated by immunoSEQ multiplex PCR, the TCRdb table keeps only in-frame clones and is missing some. The table includes tens of thousands of clones, 81% detected once. Time point noted: pretreatment peripheral blood. This specimen comes from a study of PD-L1 blockade in urothelial cancer. Germline CDR1 is SGHRS and CDR2 is YFSETQ. V lost 3 bases and J lost 3; bases outside the gene matches: 10. The CDR3 is 16 residues long. The TCR was taken from a man aged 70 or older with urothelial cancer. The chain links TRBV5-1 to TRBJ2-3; TRBD2 aligns across 7 bases. Material: PBMCs, obtained around atezolizumab (anti-PD-L1) treatment. CDR3 protein: CASSSSSGLVTDTQYF. The CDR3 nucleotides read TGCGCCAGCAGCTCAAGCTCCGGACTAGTAACAGATACGCAGTATTTT.